This T cell receptor (beta chain) emerged from a study of CD8 T cells in Susac syndrome. V was pared by 2 bases and J by 4 bases, with 31 bases between. The germline V gene encodes CDR1 KGHDR and CDR2 SFDVKD. CDR3 length: 21 residues. cDNA came from approximately 0.5 to 1 ug RNA primed by random hexamers. Using its own MiXCR run on the immunoSEQ multiplex PCR reads, TCRdb lists one record per CDR3 protein. The data show about 180,000 distinct CDR3 sequences, with over 90% seen just once and around 0.094% held by the top ten. The chain recombines TRBV24-1 with TRBJ1-1; possible D gene TRBD1, 5 bases. Material: CD4+ T cells from PBMCs. The TCR comes from a human donor with Susac syndrome. The CDR3 spells CATSDWGGGKSSMSGITEAFF. The CDR3 region has the DNA TGTGCCACCAGTGATTGGGGGGGTGGCAAATCTTCCATGTCTGGGATCACTGAAGCTTTCTTT.